A single sample is the source of the 2 T cell receptor beta chains below, sequenced in a study of blood T cell repertoires in COVID-19. TCRdb's copy holds only in-frame clones and misses some; the assay was immunoSEQ multiplex PCR. This table holds 60,000 or so clones, approximately 82% found once. Sequenced material: peripheral blood. All receptors come from a man in his 60s with acute or convalescent COVID-19.

This clone was seen a handful of times. This chain joins TRBV27 and TRBJ2-1, with 7 bases fitting TRBD2. CDR1 and CDR2 (germline): MNHEY, SMNVEV (reference sequence). V trimming: 2 bases; J trimming: 10 bases; junction bases outside the gene matches: 5. The CDR3 is made up of 13 amino acids. The CDR3 DNA reads as TGTGCCAGCAGTTTACTCCTCGGGGGGGAGCAGTTCTTC. This translates into CASSLLLGGEQFF.

This rearrangement joins TRBV27 to TRBJ1-4; a weak D match, TRBD1 (5 bases). From germline, CDR1 is MNHEY and CDR2 SMNVEV (reference sequence). The CDR3 runs 15 residues. Deletions cut 2 bases from V and 8 bases from J, with 15 bases between. The CDR3 spells CASSLGGGLGEKLFF. The CDR3 nucleotides read TGTGCCAGCAGTTTAGGGGGGGGGTTAGGGGAAAAACTGTTTTTT. Supplemented by reference TRBV27 and TRBJ1-4, the full variable domain reads EAQVTQNPRYLITVTGKKLTVTCSQNMNHEYMSWYRQDPGLGLRQIYYSMNVEVTDKGDVPEGYKVSRKEKRNFPLILESPSPNQTSLYFCASSLGGGLGEKLFFGSGTQLSVL.